Below, 10 T cell receptor beta chains from the same sample are listed, as sequenced in a study of CD8+CD57+ T cells in acquired aplastic anemia. CDR3 and TCR beta VDJ profiling relied on genomic DNA as the template. TCRdb processed the reads anew with MiXCR; each CDR3 protein has one entry. Among around 64,000 distinct CDR3 sequences, around 55% were seen once, and the ten largest hold about 2.5%. The sequenced sample consisted of sorted CD4+, CD8+, or CD8+CD57+ T cells (not recorded which) from PBMCs. The origin of the receptors is a human donor in good health, serving as a control.

This clonotype showed up many times. The J gene is TRBJ2-1, the V gene TRBV11-2, with D unclear. The CDR3 totals 11 residues. CDR1 is SGHAT and CDR2 is FQNNGV in the germline V gene. V dropped 3 bases and J dropped 8 bases, with 5 bases sitting between them. The CDR3 nucleotides are TGTGCCAGCAGCTTTAGATATGAGCAGTTCTTC. This codes for CASSFRYEQFF.

The V and J genes are TRBV2 and TRBJ2-7, with D tentatively TRBD2 (7 bases). Trimming pared 9 bases from V and 0 bases from J, leaving 15 bases between. The V gene's germline CDR1 is SNHLY and CDR2 FYNNEI. This CDR3 is 14 amino acids long. CDR3 protein: CASRGEQGSYEQYF. The CDR3 DNA follows: TGTGCCAGTCGGGGGGAACAGGGCTCCTACGAGCAGTACTTC.

V usage is TRBV10-3 and J usage is TRBJ2-2; no definite D call. The germline CDR1 and CDR2 sequences are ENHRY and SYGVKD. CDR3 length: 14 amino acids. Trimming shortened V by 6 bases and J by 8 bases, and 16 bases separated the two germline ends. CDR3 sequence reads: CAIRATSSEGELFF. The CDR3 bases are TGTGCCATCAGGGCGACTTCAAGCGAGGGGGAGCTGTTTTTT.

The rearrangement links TRBV11-1 to TRBJ2-1, with D perhaps matching TRBD1 (7 bases). The germline V gene has CDR1 SGHAT and CDR2 FQDESV (reference sequence). The CDR3 runs 14 residues. Trimming stripped 8 bases from V and 2 bases from J, with 13 bases between. The CDR3 protein is CASPAGQTYNEQFF. The CDR3 DNA reads TGTGCCAGCCCGGCGGGACAGACCTACAATGAGCAGTTCTTC.

The chain is built from TRBV2 and TRBJ2-1; D is ambiguous. V was cut by 0 bases and J by 7 bases, with 13 bases left in between. The CDR3 is 15 amino acids. Germline CDR1 SNHLY, CDR2 FYNNEI. CDR3 sequence (DNA): TGTGCCAGCAGTGAAGCGCGGACGGGTCGTAATGAGCAGTTCTTC. Encoded protein: CASSEARTGRNEQFF.

This clonotype was detected many times. The V gene is TRBV7-8, the J gene TRBJ2-3, with D hard to call. V dropped 1 base and J dropped 2 bases, with 10 bases sitting between them. In germline, CDR1 is SGHVS, CDR2 FQNEAQ. The CDR3 totals 15 residues. Written as DNA, the CDR3 is TGTGCCAGCAGCTTAGTCGGGCAGATCACAGATACGCAGTATTTT. Translation gives CASSLVGQITDTQYF. Full variable domain (missing parts from reference TRBV7-8 and TRBJ2-3): GAGVSQSPRYKVAKRGQDVALRCDPISGHVSLFWYQQALGQGPEFLTYFQNEAQLDKSGLPSDRFFAERPEGSVSTLKIQRTQQEDSAVYLCASSLVGQITDTQYFGPGTRLTVL.

This clonotype was recorded only once. The J gene is TRBJ2-5, the V gene TRBV10-3, with D perhaps matching TRBD2 (6 bases). This CDR3 spans 12 amino acids. V lost 10 bases and J 5 bases, leaving 14 bases between the germline ends. Germline values: CDR1 ENHRY, CDR2 SYGVKD. CDR3 loop: CATGGGVETQYF. The CDR3 DNA reads TGTGCCACAGGAGGCGGGGTGGAGACCCAGTACTTC.

V gene TRBV15 combines with J gene TRBJ1-1; tentative D call: TRBD1 (5 bases). Trimming left V 1 base short and J 2 bases short, with 14 bases between. Germline CDR1 LNHNV, CDR2 YYDKDF (reference sequence). CDR3 length: 16 residues. The CDR3 protein is CATSRGQSGVNTEAFF. The CDR3 coding sequence is TGTGCCACCAGCAGAGGACAGTCGGGGGTCAACACTGAAGCTTTCTTT. The whole variable domain, filled in from reference TRBV15 and TRBJ1-1, reads DAMVIQNPRYQVTQFGKPVTLSCSQTLNHNVMYWYQQKSSQAPKLLFHYYDKDFNNEADTPDNFQSRRPNTSFCFLDIRSPGLGDTAMYLCATSRGQSGVNTEAFFGQGTRLTVV.

This clonotype came up many times. The J gene is TRBJ1-6, the V gene TRBV6-5, with D possibly matching TRBD1 (5 bases). From germline, CDR1 is MNHEY and CDR2 SVGAGI. Trimming pared 0 bases from V and 10 bases from J, leaving 16 bases between. The CDR3 totals 16 residues. The CDR3 DNA is TGTGCCAGCAGTTACTCTAAAGGCAGGGTTTTCTCACCCCTCCACTTT. Its protein is CASSYSKGRVFSPLHF.

This clonotype occurred a few times. This rearrangement joins TRBV7-2 to TRBJ2-5; possible D gene TRBD2, 7 bases. The CDR3 is made up of 14 amino acids. Germline CDR1 is SGHTA and CDR2 is FQGNSA. V lost 4 bases and J 4 bases, leaving 13 bases between the germline ends. For the CDR3, the DNA is TGTGCCAGCAGCTCCTCGGGGGGCAGAGAGACCCAGTACTTC. Its protein product is CASSSSGGRETQYF. Combining the CDR3 with reference TRBV7-2 and TRBJ2-5 gives the whole variable domain GAGVSQSPSNKVTEKGKDVELRCDPISGHTALYWYRQSLGQGLEFLIYFQGNSAPDKSGLPSDRFSAERTGGSVSTLTIQRTQQEDSAVYLCASSSSGGRETQYFGPGTRLLVL.